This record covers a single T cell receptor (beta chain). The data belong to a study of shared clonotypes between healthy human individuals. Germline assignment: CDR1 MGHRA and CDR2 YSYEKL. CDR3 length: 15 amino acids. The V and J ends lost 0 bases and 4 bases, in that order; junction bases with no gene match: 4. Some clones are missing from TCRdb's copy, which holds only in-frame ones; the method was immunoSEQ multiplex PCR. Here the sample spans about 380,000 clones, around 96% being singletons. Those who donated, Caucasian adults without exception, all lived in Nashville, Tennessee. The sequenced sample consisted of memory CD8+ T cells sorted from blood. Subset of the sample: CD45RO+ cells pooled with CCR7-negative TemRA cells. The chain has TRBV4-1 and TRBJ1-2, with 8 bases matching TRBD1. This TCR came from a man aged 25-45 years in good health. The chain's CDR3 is CASSQDEGTGYGYTF. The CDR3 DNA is TGCGCCAGCAGCCAAGATGAAGGGACAGGCTATGGCTACACCTTC.